Each of the 29 T cell receptor beta chains below was sequenced from the same sample in a study of vaccination and CD4 T cells after COVID-19. These receptors' targets are unknown. An Oncomine TCR Beta short-read assay was used to sequence the DNA from cultured CD4+ T cells. TCRdb recomputed calls from the PCR reads with MiXCR, one row per CDR3 protein. This sample has under 20,000 distinct CDR3 sequences, with more than 50% found just once. Specified treatment: approximately nine-day PBMC culture with coronavirus spike peptide pools or control peptides (ViraFEST assay). Sequenced input: CD4+ T cells from blood, cultured in vitro. Receptor source: a human donor who had recovered from COVID-19.

This rearrangement joins TRBV19 to TRBJ1-6; 7 bases map to TRBD1. The V and J ends lost 9 bases and 0 bases, in that order; junction bases with no gene match: 8. Germline lookup yields CDR1 LNHDA and CDR2 SQIVND (reference sequence). CDR3 size: 16 residues. CDR3 loop: CASRDSQSSYNSPLHF. CDR3 DNA sequence: TGTGCCAGCCGGGACAGCCAGAGCTCCTATAATTCACCCCTCCACTTT.

V usage is TRBV6-1 and J usage is TRBJ2-2; the match to TRBD1 covers 7 bases. V gave up 5 bases and J gave up 6 bases; unmatched junction bases: 6. This CDR3 region has 14 residues. Germline V CDR1 and CDR2: MNHNS, SASEGT. CDR3 nucleotides: TGTGCCAGCAGTCTACCGACAGGGTCCGGGGAGCTGTTTTTT. This sequence encodes CASSLPTGSGELFF.

This rearrangement joins TRBV15 to TRBJ1-1; D uncertain. CDR1 and CDR2 from the germline V gene are LNHNV and YYDKDF (reference sequence). The ends were cut back, 5 bases at V and 0 bases at J, with 13 bases in the middle. The CDR3 runs to 15 residues. The CDR3: CATSAGGNMNTEAFF. In nucleotides, the CDR3 is TGTGCCACCAGCGCGGGCGGCAACATGAACACTGAAGCTTTCTTT.

This clonotype appeared a single time. The V gene is TRBV2, the J gene TRBJ2-5, with TRBD2 matching over 8 bases. V lost 4 bases, J lost 5 bases, and 3 bases stayed unmatched. This CDR3 region has 13 residues. CDR1 SNHLY and CDR2 FYNNEI come from the germline V gene. The CDR3 loop reads CASSGAGGETQYF. CDR3 sequence (DNA): TGTGCCAGCAGTGGGGCGGGGGGTGAGACCCAGTACTTC. The variable domain in full, with the rest retrieved from reference TRBV2 and TRBJ2-5, is EPEVTQTPSHQVTQMGQEVILRCVPISNHLYFYWYRQILGQKVEFLVSFYNNEISEKSEIFDDQFSVERPDGSNFTLKIRSTKLEDSAMYFCASSGAGGETQYFGPGTRLLVL.

The V call is TRBV7-2, the J call TRBJ1-2; D call uncertain. The CDR3 has 12 residues. Trimming pared 3 bases from V and 3 bases from J, leaving 5 bases between. Germline loops: CDR1 SGHTA, CDR2 FQGNSA. This CDR3 reads CASSFSDYGYTF. Here the CDR3 DNA reads TGTGCCAGCAGCTTTAGCGACTATGGCTACACCTTC.

The V gene is TRBV21-1, the J gene TRBJ2-5; the table's D call, TRBD2, was not checked against the DNA. TRBV21-1 is classified as a pseudogene. There are 13 residues in the CDR3. Here the CDR3 reads CASGRPLQETQYF. The CDR3 bases are TGTGCCTCGGGGAGGCCCCTCCAAGAGACCCAGTACTTC.

This chain uses TRBV12-3 or TRBV12-4 with TRBJ1-2, with D tentatively TRBD1 (6 bases). V was shortened by 2 bases and J by 4 bases, with 11 bases between the two germline ends. This CDR3 region has 14 residues. The CDR3 sequence is CASSLRGHVYGYTF. The CDR3, as DNA: TGTGCCAGCAGTTTAAGGGGACACGTCTATGGCTACACCTTC.

This clonotype has just one count. The rearrangement uses TRBV30 and TRBJ1-1; TRBD1 agrees at 7 bases. In germline, CDR1 is GTSNPN, CDR2 SVGIG (reference sequence). CDR3 length: 13 amino acids. J gave up 1 base and V 3 bases, and 2 bases lay outside the gene matches. CDR3 coding DNA: TGTGCCTGGAGGACAGGGTCGAACACTGAAGCTTTCTTT. Protein sequence: CAWRTGSNTEAFF.

J is TRBJ1-5 and V is TRBV19, with unresolved D. The germline V gene encodes CDR1 LNHDA and CDR2 SQIVND (reference sequence). This CDR3 has 17 amino acids. V shed 1 base and J shed 9 bases, with 22 bases lying between them. The CDR3 DNA reads TGTGCCAGTAGTATAGGCCCGAGCGGGCGAGGGTTAGGGCCCCAGCATTTT. This sequence encodes CASSIGPSGRGLGPQHF.

V usage is TRBV5-1 and J usage is TRBJ1-1; 7 bases align to TRBD1. V lost 4 bases to trimming and J lost 0 bases; unmatched junction nucleotides: 9. The CDR3 contains 16 residues. CDR1 and CDR2 (germline): SGHRS, YFSETQ. The CDR3 protein is CASSTSGQLLNTEAFF. Written as DNA, the CDR3 is TGCGCCAGCAGCACCTCGGGACAGCTCCTGAACACTGAAGCTTTCTTT.

The chain has TRBV7-2 and TRBJ1-4, with 9 positions matching TRBD1. Germline trimming cut 3 bases from V and 3 bases from J; bases unmatched to any gene: 2. In germline, CDR1 is SGHTA, CDR2 FQGNSA. This CDR3 has 15 amino acids. The CDR3 is CASSLYRGPNEKLFF. In DNA form, the CDR3 reads TGTGCCAGCAGCTTGTACAGGGGGCCTAATGAAAAACTGTTTTTT.

As regards this clonotype: At one end, the junction sequence differs from germline, possibly due to a read error. CDR3: CASSLGGYGYTF. The CDR3 nucleotides read TGTGCCAGCAGCTTGGGGGGCTATGGCTACACCTTC. The rearrangement links TRBV5-3 to TRBJ1-2, with D perhaps TRBD1 (5 bases). TRBV5-3 is an open reading frame, and its role is uncertain. The length of the CDR3 is 12 residues.

This clonotype has more than one count but fewer than ten. This chain links TRBV11-1 with TRBJ2-5, with D possibly being TRBD2 (6 bases). The V end lost 5 bases, the J end lost 10 bases, and 20 bases lay between the germline ends. The CDR3 covers 14 residues. Per germline, CDR1 SGHAT and CDR2 FQDESV (reference sequence). The CDR3 spells CASSTTRAPGVQYF. DNA of the CDR3: TGTGCCAGCAGCACCACCCGGGCCCCGGGGGTCCAGTACTTC.

By sample share, this clonotype is medium-sized. This chain joins TRBV20-1 and TRBJ1-2; D possibly corresponds to TRBD1 (5 bases). V was trimmed by 6 bases and J by 5 bases, leaving 16 bases between them. Germline assignment: CDR1 DFQATT and CDR2 SNEGSKA (reference sequence). CDR3 length: 13 amino acids. CDR3 sequence (DNA): TGCAGTGCCCAGGGTTCTAGTACATATGGCTACACCTTC. This codes for CSAQGSSTYGYTF.

This CDR3 is CASRTGDYGYTF. CDR3 nucleotides: TGTGCCAGCAGGACAGGGGACTATGGCTACACCTTC. This chain links TRBV27 with TRBJ1-2; 8 bases map to TRBD1. Trimming at V came to 6 bases and at J to 3 bases, leaving 0 bases not matched to a gene. From germline, CDR1 is MNHEY and CDR2 SMNVEV (reference sequence). The CDR3 contains 12 residues.

This clonotype was detected a few times. This chain connects TRBV27 to TRBJ2-3; the match to TRBD2 covers 10 bases. The length of the CDR3 is 20 residues. V lost 10 bases to trimming and J lost 2 bases; unmatched junction nucleotides: 24. Germline lookup yields CDR1 MNHEY and CDR2 SMNVEV (reference sequence). The CDR3 DNA reads as TGTGCCACGGGTCCCCTTGTAGCGGGAGGCTCCACGCGCTCCACAGATACGCAGTATTTT. Encoded protein: CATGPLVAGGSTRSTDTQYF.

This chain joins TRBV20-1 and TRBJ1-1, with D tentatively TRBD1 (6 bases). The V and J ends lost 0 bases and 3 bases respectively, with 14 bases between them. CDR3 length equals 15 residues. Germline-derived CDR1 and CDR2 are DFQATT and SNEGSKA (reference sequence). Here the CDR3 DNA reads TGCAGTGCTAGAGATCGGAAAGGGGGGTACACTGAAGCTTTCTTT. As protein: CSARDRKGGYTEAFF.

DNA for the CDR3: TGTGCCAGCAGGGTGACAGGGGGCACTGAAGCTTTCTTT. This gives the protein CASRVTGGTEAFF. The V call is TRBV27, the J call TRBJ1-1, with TRBD1 identical over 9 bases. The CDR3 contains 13 residues. V lost 6 bases to trimming and J lost 4 bases; unmatched junction nucleotides: 3. Germline V lookup: CDR1 MNHEY, CDR2 SMNVEV (reference sequence).

This clonotype showed up just a few times. The chain employs TRBV20-1 and TRBJ2-5; no clear D. The CDR3 covers 15 residues. Germline loops: CDR1 DFQATT, CDR2 SNEGSKA (reference sequence). Deletions cut 3 bases from V and 3 bases from J, with 17 bases between. CDR3 amino acids: CSASALRSMKETQYF. In DNA, the CDR3 is TGCAGTGCTAGCGCTTTGAGGTCCATGAAAGAGACCCAGTACTTC.

CDR3 bases: TGTGCCAGCAGCTGGGCCCCGAAGGGCGGGGGTGAAGCTTTCTTT. Its translation is CASSWAPKGGGEAFF. This chain uses TRBV5-4 with TRBJ1-1, with a tentative D call TRBD1 (5 bases). Germline V gives CDR1 SGHNT, CDR2 YYREEE (reference sequence). Trimming took 3 bases from V and 7 from J, leaving 19 bases between them. The CDR3 is made up of 15 amino acids.

This chain joins TRBV6-5 and TRBJ2-7; the D gene is possibly TRBD1 (5 bases). Germline lookup yields CDR1 MNHEY and CDR2 SVGAGI. The V and J ends lost 0 bases and 7 bases respectively, with 13 bases between them. The length of the CDR3 is 14 residues. CDR3 sequence reads: CASSYSDWGAEQYF. The CDR3 DNA is TGTGCCAGCAGTTACTCTGACTGGGGCGCAGAGCAGTACTTC.

This clonotype has a handful of counts. The CDR3 here is CASSQERNEQFF. CDR3 nucleotides: TGTGCCAGCAGCCAAGAACGCAATGAGCAGTTCTTC. This chain connects TRBV3-1 to TRBJ2-1, with D uncertain. Germline V gene data show CDR1 as LGHDT and CDR2 as YNNKEL (reference sequence). V was clipped by 0 bases and J by 6 bases, with 3 bases between them. The length of the CDR3 is 12 residues.

The chain is built from TRBV6-1 and TRBJ2-1; 8 bases agree with TRBD1. Per germline, CDR1 MNHNS and CDR2 SASEGT. This CDR3 spans 13 amino acids. The junction had 5 bases not matched to a gene; V was cut back by 8 bases and J by 5 bases. CDR3 loop: CASSGQAHNEQFF. The CDR3 DNA is TGTGCCAGCTCGGGACAGGCCCACAATGAGCAGTTCTTC.

This chain connects TRBV6-1 to TRBJ1-1; D not resolved. Deletions cut 6 bases from V and 4 bases from J, with 18 bases between. Germline V lookup: CDR1 MNHNS, CDR2 SASEGT. This CDR3 has 15 residues. The CDR3 protein is CASSPTFPPSTEAFF. CDR3 bases: TGTGCCAGCAGCCCCACTTTTCCCCCGAGCACTGAAGCTTTCTTT.

This chain connects TRBV25-1 to TRBJ1-2, with 8 positions matching TRBD1. Germline CDR1 MGHDK, CDR2 SYGVNS. The trim removed 6 bases at V and 3 bases at J, leaving 6 bases unmatched. CDR3 length: 14 amino acids. The CDR3 DNA sequence: TGTGCCAGCAGCCGGACAGGGAGGGACTATGGCTACACCTTC. Translated: CASSRTGRDYGYTF.

The CDR3 DNA follows: TGTGCCAGCACCCCTGACAGGCCGGGAGAGACCCAGTACTTC. Translated: CASTPDRPGETQYF. The rearrangement links TRBV28 to TRBJ2-5, with TRBD1 as a possible D gene (6 bases). Looked up from germline, CDR1 is MDHEN and CDR2 is SYDVKM. This CDR3 is built from 14 residues. V lost 7 bases and J lost 4, with 16 bases in between.

The CDR3: CASSPGTVSYEQYF. The CDR3 coding sequence is TGTGCCAGCAGCCCCGGGACTGTCTCCTACGAGCAGTACTTC. V gene TRBV11-3 combines with J gene TRBJ2-7, with D possibly matching TRBD2 (6 bases). V was trimmed by 5 bases and J by 0 bases, leaving 11 bases between them. CDR3 size: 14 residues. CDR1 SGHNT and CDR2 YENEEA come from the germline V gene.

J is TRBJ2-2 and V is TRBV11-2; possibly TRBD1 for D (5 bases). V was shortened by 1 base and J by 7 bases, with 10 bases between the two germline ends. Per germline, CDR1 SGHAT and CDR2 FQNNGV. The CDR3 loop spans 14 amino acids. The CDR3 is CASSLGLGDGELFF. CDR3 coding DNA: TGTGCCAGCAGCTTAGGCTTAGGGGACGGGGAGCTGTTTTTT.

The chain has TRBV10-1 and TRBJ2-7; TRBD1 matches 12 bases. Germline CDR1 and CDR2: WNHNN and SYGVQD (reference sequence). The CDR3 consists of 14 residues. V was pared by 6 bases and J by 6 bases, with 6 bases of the junction left unmatched. The CDR3 DNA reads as TGCGCCAGCAGCCCCGGGACAGGGGGCGCCGAGCAGTACTTC. Its protein product is CASSPGTGGAEQYF.